This is a list of T cell receptor beta chains from one sample in a study of T cell repertoires in cytomegalovirus infection. TCRdb itself ran the reads through MiXCR, one entry per CDR3 protein. The table includes about 900,000 distinct CDR3 sequences, roughly 30% detected once. What these receptors recognize is not known. This specimen was cultured CD8+ T cells from PBMCs, taken from culture after CMV antigen stimulation. Receptors were obtained from a human donor in good health (CMV status not recorded). Some clones in this sample may be carry-over from other donors' samples. The CDR3 runs from the conserved cysteine through the conserved F or W. A D gene is named only where the DNA matches it firmly. Size is omitted from some rows. Given values are once, few, many or a class for expanded clones.

size,V,length,J,D,DNA,CDR3
.,TRBV12-3/TRBV12-4,14,TRBJ1-4,.,TGTGCCAGCAGTTTCTCAGGGGTCAGAGAAAAACTGTTTTTT,CASSFSGVREKLFF
many,TRBV2,15,TRBJ1-5,TRBD1,TGTGCCAGCAGGGCTAACAGGGGTGAATATCAGCCCCAGCATTTT,CASRANRGEYQPQHF
many,TRBV12-3/TRBV12-4,16,TRBJ2-2,TRBD1,TGTGCCAGCAGTTTCCCGGCAGGGGGGAACACCGGGGAGCTGTTTTTT,CASSFPAGGNTGELFF
.,TRBV5-6,16,TRBJ2-1,TRBD1,TGTGCCAGCAGCTTGGCAGGGGGCTGGTTTTTTGATGAGCAGTTCTTC,CASSLAGGWFFDEQFF
.,TRBV6-2/TRBV6-3,17,TRBJ2-4,TRBD1,TGTGCCAGCTTCGAGCCAGGACAGGGAATAACCAAAAACATTCAGTACTTC,CASFEPGQGITKNIQYF
many,TRBV12-3/TRBV12-4,14,TRBJ2-5,TRBD1,TGTGCCAGCAGTCGGACAGGGGGAGAAGAGACCCAGTACTTC,CASSRTGGEETQYF
many,TRBV27,14,TRBJ2-2,.,TGTGCCAGCAGTTTCGGCCCCGGGACCGGGGAGCTGTTTTTT,CASSFGPGTGELFF
many,TRBV12-3/TRBV12-4,15,TRBJ2-7,TRBD2,TGTGCCAGCAGTTTCGGGGACGGCGGGGGGTACGAGCAGTACTTC,CASSFGDGGGYEQYF
few,TRBV6-2/TRBV6-3,21,TRBJ2-1,TRBD2,TGTGCCAGCAGTTACTCGATACGACTAAGCGGGGGCCGAAACTCCTACAATGAGCAGTTCTTC,CASSYSIRLSGGRNSYNEQFF
many,TRBV7-2,14,TRBJ2-5,.,TGTGCCAGCAGCTTAGACAGGGCACAGGAGACCCAGTACTTC,CASSLDRAQETQYF
few,TRBV12-3/TRBV12-4,16,TRBJ2-1,TRBD2,TGTGCCAGCAAACTAGCGGGGGGCCCCCCCGACAATGAGCAGTTCTTC,CASKLAGGPPDNEQFF
.,TRBV6-6,16,TRBJ2-2,.,TGTGCCAGCAGTTACTCGAGGTCCTATAAGACTGGGGAGCTGTTTTTT,CASSYSRSYKTGELFF
many,TRBV7-2,15,TRBJ2-1,.,TGTGCCAGCAGTCCCACTCGGCCCGGGTATAATGAGCAGTTCTTC,CASSPTRPGYNEQFF
.,TRBV2,16,TRBJ2-5,TRBD2,TGTGCCAGCAGTGAAGCTCGGGGGGTTTGGCAAGAGACCCAGTACTTC,CASSEARGVWQETQYF
.,TRBV10-3,15,TRBJ2-2,TRBD1,TGTACCATCAGTGAACAGGGGGCGGACACCGGGGAGCTGTTTTTT,CTISEQGADTGELFF
few,TRBV28,16,TRBJ2-5,TRBD1,TGTGCCAGCACCCCGACGAAGGGGGCGCCTCAAGAGACCCAGTACTTC,CASTPTKGAPQETQYF
few,TRBV14,12,TRBJ2-1,.,TGTGCCAGCAGCCAAGGGGGCCATGAGCAGTTCTTC,CASSQGGHEQFF
.,TRBV10-3,14,TRBJ1-2,.,TGTGCCATCAATCCCCGGGGGGCTAACTATGGCTACACCTTC,CAINPRGANYGYTF
few,TRBV11-3,16,TRBJ2-4,TRBD1,TGTGCCAGCAGCGAACAGGGGACCTTAGCCAAAAACATTCAGTACTTC,CASSEQGTLAKNIQYF
.,TRBV5-6,15,TRBJ2-3,.,TGTGCCAGCAGCTTATCGAACACCTGGACAGATACGCAGTATTTT,CASSLSNTWTDTQYF
few,TRBV4-1,16,TRBJ2-7,TRBD2,TGCGCCAGCAGCCAAGTTTGGGGACTAGGAGGGTACGAGCAGTACTTC,CASSQVWGLGGYEQYF
once,TRBV13,14,TRBJ2-1,.,TGTGCCAGCAGAACCAACCAGGGGTACAATGAGCAGTTCTTC,CASRTNQGYNEQFF
few,TRBV6-2/TRBV6-3,15,TRBJ1-5,.,TGTGCCAGCAGCACTAAGGGGACCTTCAATCAGCCCCAGCATTTT,CASSTKGTFNQPQHF
few,TRBV6-5,13,TRBJ2-7,.,TGTGCCAGCAGTTACAGTAGGCTCAACGAGCAGTACTTC,CASSYSRLNEQYF
many,TRBV11-3,15,TRBJ2-5,.,TGTGCCAGCAGCTTAGGGGTATCGGACCAAGAGACCCAGTACTTC,CASSLGVSDQETQYF
.,TRBV20-1,9,TRBJ2-2,.,TGCAGTGCTGTCGGGGAGCTGTTTTTT,CSAVGELFF
few,TRBV12-3/TRBV12-4,14,TRBJ1-2,.,TGTGCCAGCAGTTTGTCAGGGCCCCACTATGGCTACACCTTC,CASSLSGPHYGYTF
.,TRBV6-2/TRBV6-3,14,TRBJ1-5,.,TGTGCCAGCAGTTACACGCAGGGGAATCAGCCCCAGCATTTT,CASSYTQGNQPQHF
.,TRBV29-1,13,TRBJ2-1,.,TGCAGCGTTGACGGCAGCTCCTACAATGAGCAGTTCTTC,CSVDGSSYNEQFF
few,TRBV6-1,15,TRBJ2-1,.,TGTGCCAGCAGACCCTACCCGAGCTCCTACAATGAGCAGTTCTTC,CASRPYPSSYNEQFF
.,TRBV27,14,TRBJ2-1,.,TGTGCCAGCAGCCCCGACCAGGGTTACAATGAGCAGTTCTTC,CASSPDQGYNEQFF
few,TRBV6-5,16,TRBJ2-1,.,TGTGCCAGCAGTCACAACGGGCCCACCCAATACAATGAGCAGTTCTTC,CASSHNGPTQYNEQFF
few,TRBV19,13,TRBJ1-1,.,TGTGCCAGTAGTATTTGGCTGAACACTGAAGCTTTCTTT,CASSIWLNTEAFF
few,TRBV28,16,TRBJ1-2,.,TGTGCCAGCAGTTTTACTTTGGTCGGGGCGCCGAGTGGCTACACCTTC,CASSFTLVGAPSGYTF
.,TRBV27,13,TRBJ1-5,.,TGTGCCAGCAGTGGAAGCGAGAGGCAGCCCCAGCATTTT,CASSGSERQPQHF
few,TRBV7-6,13,TRBJ1-2,.,TGTGCCAGCAGCTCGCTTGCTAACTATGGCTACACCTTC,CASSSLANYGYTF
.,TRBV10-3,17,TRBJ2-1,TRBD2,TGTGCCATCAGTGAGTCGAAACTAGCGGGGCCCTACAATGAGCAGTTCTTC,CAISESKLAGPYNEQFF
many,TRBV6-1,15,TRBJ2-7,.,TGTGCCAGCAGCCCTTGGGACGGAACCCACTACGAGCAGTACTTC,CASSPWDGTHYEQYF
many,TRBV6-6,15,TRBJ2-1,.,TGTGCCAGCAGTGGAGGGTTTTTCACCTACAATGAGCAGTTCTTC,CASSGGFFTYNEQFF
.,TRBV7-9,18,TRBJ2-7,TRBD2,TGTGCCAGCAGCTTAGGCGGGACTAGCGGCCTAAGCTCCTACGAGCAGTACTTC,CASSLGGTSGLSSYEQYF
.,TRBV6-1,14,TRBJ2-7,.,TGTGCCAGCAGTGGGTCCCACGGCTTCTACGAGCAGTACTTC,CASSGSHGFYEQYF
.,TRBV29-1,12,TRBJ1-1,.,TGCAGCGTTTACTACATTATGAGTGAAGCTTTCTTT,CSVYYIMSEAFF
.,TRBV10-3,14,TRBJ2-1,TRBD1,TGTGCCATCAGTGGACAGGGGGCATGGAATGAGCAGTTCTTC,CAISGQGAWNEQFF
few,TRBV6-1,15,TRBJ1-3,.,TGTGCCAGCACCCGGGTCAGGGGCTCTGGAAACACCATATATTTT,CASTRVRGSGNTIYF
.,TRBV7-9,15,TRBJ2-3,.,TGTGCCAGCAGCTTACTGGGGTCCTTCACAGATACGCAGTATTTT,CASSLLGSFTDTQYF
few,TRBV7-6,14,TRBJ1-2,.,TGTGCCAGCAGCTTCGCAGGGCCTAACTATGGCTACACCTTC,CASSFAGPNYGYTF
.,TRBV15,15,TRBJ2-1,.,TGTGCCACCAGCAGAGCGACAGACCTCTACAATGAGCAGTTCTTC,CATSRATDLYNEQFF
.,TRBV20-1,14,TRBJ2-3,.,TGCAGTGCTAACGGGCAACCTAGCACAGATACGCAGTATTTT,CSANGQPSTDTQYF
.,TRBV11-3,16,TRBJ2-4,TRBD1,TGTGCCAGCAGCCCCTGGACAGGACCAGCCAAAAACATTCAGTACTTC,CASSPWTGPAKNIQYF
.,TRBV29-1,16,TRBJ2-7,.,TGCAGCGTTGAAGATCCGGCGGGACAGAGAGCCTACGAGCAGTACTTC,CSVEDPAGQRAYEQYF
.,TRBV12-3/TRBV12-4,13,TRBJ1-2,.,TGTGCCAGCTTACTCGGCGGATACTATGGCTACACCTTC,CASLLGGYYGYTF
.,TRBV27,15,TRBJ2-7,TRBD1,TGTGCCAGCGGACTTTTACAGGGGCAACTAAGGGAGCAGTACTTC,CASGLLQGQLREQYF
many,TRBV6-1,15,TRBJ1-4,TRBD1,TGTGCCAGCAGCCCTCGCCAGGGGGTGAATGAAAAACTGTTTTTT,CASSPRQGVNEKLFF
.,TRBV2,15,TRBJ1-1,.,TGTGCCAGCAGTGTCGCGGGGGCCGTAAACACTGAAGCTTTCTTT,CASSVAGAVNTEAFF
.,TRBV12-3/TRBV12-4,14,TRBJ1-1,.,TGTGCCAGCAGTCCCCCCGAGAGGGACACTGAAGCTTTCTTT,CASSPPERDTEAFF
.,TRBV15,16,TRBJ2-2,.,TGTGCCACCAGCAGAGACTCAGGGTTAATGACCGGGGAGCTGTTTTTT,CATSRDSGLMTGELFF
.,TRBV10-3,17,TRBJ2-2,.,TGTGCCATCATGGGTTGGGGGTCCCGCCCTAACACCGGGGAGCTGTTTTTT,CAIMGWGSRPNTGELFF
few,TRBV7-3,15,TRBJ2-3,.,TGTGCCAGCAGCCTTAGATACAAGGAGGGAGATACGCAGTATTTT,CASSLRYKEGDTQYF
many,TRBV6-1,16,TRBJ2-1,TRBD2,TGTGCCAGCAGTGAAGCACTAGCGGGGGGCGCCGATGAGCAGTTCTTC,CASSEALAGGADEQFF